This T cell receptor beta chain appears in the sequencing data of a study of shared clonotypes between healthy human individuals. Study background: Serving as donors were a couple of women and three men, whose ages spanned 18 to 49. Per-donor plates numbered three CD4 naive, three CD4 memory, two CD8 naive and one CD8 memory.

Profiling relied on immunoSEQ multiplex PCR, and the TCRdb table lists in-frame clones only, not all of them. This table has hundreds of thousands of clones, about 95% appearing once. CD8 cells regarded as naive lacked CD45RO, were positively chosen for CCR7, and omitted terminally differentiated effector memory CD45RA+ cells. Only Caucasian adults living in Nashville, Tennessee made up the donor group. Looked up from germline, CDR1 is MGHRA and CDR2 is YSYEKL. The CDR3 length is 14 residues. Trimming pared 0 bases from V and 10 bases from J, leaving 13 bases between. General study results and limits: Non-shared clonotypes had lower generation probabilities than clonotypes shared by all four sorted-subset donors.

A note on this clone: As yet, its antigen is unknown.

This sequence originates from a young woman in good health. The sample comprised naive CD8+ T cells sorted from blood. The chain links TRBV4-1 to TRBJ2-1; D uncertain. This CDR3 reads CASSQDQETLEQFF. The CDR3 DNA is TGCGCCAGCAGCCAAGATCAGGAGACTTTGGAGCAGTTCTTC.